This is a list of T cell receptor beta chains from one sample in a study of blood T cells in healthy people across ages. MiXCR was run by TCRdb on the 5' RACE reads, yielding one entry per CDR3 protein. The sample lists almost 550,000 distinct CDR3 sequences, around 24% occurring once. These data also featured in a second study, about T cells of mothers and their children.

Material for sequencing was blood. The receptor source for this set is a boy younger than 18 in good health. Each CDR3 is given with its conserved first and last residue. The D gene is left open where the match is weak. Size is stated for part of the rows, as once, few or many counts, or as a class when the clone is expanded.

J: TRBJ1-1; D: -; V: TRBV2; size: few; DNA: TGTGCCAGCAGTGACGGAACCTGGAACACTGAAGCTTTCTTT; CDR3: CASSDGTWNTEAFF
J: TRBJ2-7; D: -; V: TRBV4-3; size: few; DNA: TGCGCCAGCAGCCAAGATTGGAGCGGGCCTAACTACGAGCAGTACTTC; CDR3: CASSQDWSGPNYEQYF
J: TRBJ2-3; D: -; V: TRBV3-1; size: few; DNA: TGTGCCAGCAGCCAAGATGACAGCTTTAGCACAGATACGCAGTATTTT; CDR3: CASSQDDSFSTDTQYF
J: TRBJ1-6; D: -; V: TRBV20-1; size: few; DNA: TGCAGTGCTAGAGGGTGGGGGACCAACCCTAGCTCCTATAATTCACCCCTCCACTTT; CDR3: CSARGWGTNPSSYNSPLHF
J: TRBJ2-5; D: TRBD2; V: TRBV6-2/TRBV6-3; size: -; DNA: TGTGCCAGCAGTTACTGCAGGACTAGCGGACAAGAGACCCAGTACTTC; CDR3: CASSYCRTSGQETQYF
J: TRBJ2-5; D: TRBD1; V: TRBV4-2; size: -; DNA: TGTGCCAGCAGCTTCCAAGGGACAGGGAAAGAGACCCAGTACTTC; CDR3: CASSFQGTGKETQYF
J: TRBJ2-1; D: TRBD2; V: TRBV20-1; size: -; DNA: TGCAGTGCTAGAGCCTTCCCCGGGACTAGCGTCGATGGTAACAATGAGCAGTTCTTC; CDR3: CSARAFPGTSVDGNNEQFF
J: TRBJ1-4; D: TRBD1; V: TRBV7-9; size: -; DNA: TGTGCCAGCAGCTTGACAGGGGGAGTAGGCGAAAAACTGTTTTTT; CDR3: CASSLTGGVGEKLFF
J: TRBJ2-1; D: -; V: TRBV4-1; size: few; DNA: TGCGCCAGCAGCCACCAGGGGCTAGCGGTCGAAAGCTCCTACAATGAGCAGTTCTTC; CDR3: CASSHQGLAVESSYNEQFF
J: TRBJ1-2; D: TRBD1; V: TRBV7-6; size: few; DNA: TGTGCCAGCAGCCCGGGACAGATCTATGGCTACACCTTC; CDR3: CASSPGQIYGYTF
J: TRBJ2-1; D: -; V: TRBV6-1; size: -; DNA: TGTGCCAGCAGTGAAGCGGAGTCGGGAGCCTCCTACAATGAGCAGTTCTTC; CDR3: CASSEAESGASYNEQFF
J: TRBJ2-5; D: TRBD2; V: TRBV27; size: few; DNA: TGTGCCAGCAGTTTACAAGGGACTAGCGGGAGACAAGAGACCCAGTACTTC; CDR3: CASSLQGTSGRQETQYF
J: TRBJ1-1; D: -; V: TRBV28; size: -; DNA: TGTGCCAGCACTCCTGTGGGACCTTCTGAAGCTTTCTTT; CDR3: CASTPVGPSEAFF
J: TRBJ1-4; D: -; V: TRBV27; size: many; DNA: TGTGCCAGCACCTCAATCACAGGGATGAGCGAAAAACTGTTTTTT; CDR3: CASTSITGMSEKLFF
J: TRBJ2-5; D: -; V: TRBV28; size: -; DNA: TGTGCCAGCAGTTACTACAGGGAACAGACCCAGTACTTC; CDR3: CASSYYREQTQYF
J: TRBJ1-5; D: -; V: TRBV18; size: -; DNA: TGTGCCAGCTCACCCAACAGGGATCAGCCCCAGCATTTT; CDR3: CASSPNRDQPQHF
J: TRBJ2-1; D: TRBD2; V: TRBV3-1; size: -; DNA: TGTGCCAGCAGCCAGGGCGGGAGGCAGTTCTTC; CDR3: CASSQGGRQFF
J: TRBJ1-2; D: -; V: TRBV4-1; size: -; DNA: TGCGCCAGCAGCCAAGATAGGCTCAGCGGTGGCTACACCTTC; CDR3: CASSQDRLSGGYTF
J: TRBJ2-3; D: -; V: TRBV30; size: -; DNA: TGTGCCTGGAGTTCCCCAGATACGCAGTATTTT; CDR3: CAWSSPDTQYF
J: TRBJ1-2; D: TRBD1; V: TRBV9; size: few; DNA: TGTGCCAGCAGCCCCCGGACAGGGTCAAATTCTAACTATGGCTACACCTTC; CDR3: CASSPRTGSNSNYGYTF
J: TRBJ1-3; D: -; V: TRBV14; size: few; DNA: TGTGCCAGCAGCCAAGCCGGGGACACCATATATTTT; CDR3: CASSQAGDTIYF
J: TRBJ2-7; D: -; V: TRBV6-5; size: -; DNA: TGTGCCAGCAGTTACTCCGGAAGGGGTTACGAGCAGTACTTC; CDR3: CASSYSGRGYEQYF
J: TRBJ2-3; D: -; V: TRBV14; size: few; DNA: TGTGCCAGCAGCCAAGGTCGGCCCGATACGCAGTATTTT; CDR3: CASSQGRPDTQYF
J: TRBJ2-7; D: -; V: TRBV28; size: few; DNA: TGTGCCAGCAGTCCCCAGGAGAGCTACGAGCAGTGCTTC; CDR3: CASSPQESYEQCF
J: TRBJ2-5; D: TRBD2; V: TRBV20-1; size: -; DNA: TGCAGTGCCCCTAGTCCCCGGGAGGCAGAGACCCAGTACTTC; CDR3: CSAPSPREAETQYF
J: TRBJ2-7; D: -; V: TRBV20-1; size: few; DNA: TGCAGTGCTAGCGGACAGTTTCAAGGCTACGAGCAGTACTTC; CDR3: CSASGQFQGYEQYF
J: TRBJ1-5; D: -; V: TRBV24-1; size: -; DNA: TGTGCCACCAGTGATAGGACAGCGCATCAGCCCCAGCATTTT; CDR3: CATSDRTAHQPQHF
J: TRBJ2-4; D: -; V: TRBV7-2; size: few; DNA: TGTGCCAGCAGCTTAGCCTTTAACCGAGCCAAAAACATTCAGTACTTC; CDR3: CASSLAFNRAKNIQYF
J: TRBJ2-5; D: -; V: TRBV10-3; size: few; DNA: TGTGCCATCATGCCGGGACTGGAGGCGGGGGAGACCCAGTACTTC; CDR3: CAIMPGLEAGETQYF
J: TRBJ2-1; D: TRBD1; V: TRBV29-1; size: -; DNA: TGCAGCGTTGGGGACAGGGTGGCAACCTACAATGAGCAGTTCTTC; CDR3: CSVGDRVATYNEQFF
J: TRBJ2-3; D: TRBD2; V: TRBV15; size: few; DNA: TGTGCCGCCAGCGGGGGAACCCACACAGATACGCAGTATTTT; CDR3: CAASGGTHTDTQYF
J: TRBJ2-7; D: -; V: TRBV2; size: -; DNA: TGTGCCAGCAGGGCGGAGGGGGGGACCTACGAGCAGTACTTC; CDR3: CASRAEGGTYEQYF
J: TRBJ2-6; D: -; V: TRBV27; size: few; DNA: TGTGCCAGCAGCGCATGGGGGATTTCTGGGGCCAACGTCCTGACTTTC; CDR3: CASSAWGISGANVLTF
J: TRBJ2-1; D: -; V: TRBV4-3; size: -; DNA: TGCGCCAGCAGCCAAGAGTCGCCAGGATCCTACAATGAGCAGTTCTTC; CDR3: CASSQESPGSYNEQFF
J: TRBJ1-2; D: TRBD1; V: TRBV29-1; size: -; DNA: TGCAGCGTGCCCGGGACGGCGCAGGGGGGTGGCTACACCTTC; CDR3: CSVPGTAQGGGYTF
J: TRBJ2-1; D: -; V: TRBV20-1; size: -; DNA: TGCAGTGCCAGCTATTTCTCCTCCTACAATGAGCAGTTCTTC; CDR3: CSASYFSSYNEQFF
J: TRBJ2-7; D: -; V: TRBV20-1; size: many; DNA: TGCAGTGCTAGAGATGTTAGGAGGGACTACGAGCAGTACTTC; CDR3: CSARDVRRDYEQYF